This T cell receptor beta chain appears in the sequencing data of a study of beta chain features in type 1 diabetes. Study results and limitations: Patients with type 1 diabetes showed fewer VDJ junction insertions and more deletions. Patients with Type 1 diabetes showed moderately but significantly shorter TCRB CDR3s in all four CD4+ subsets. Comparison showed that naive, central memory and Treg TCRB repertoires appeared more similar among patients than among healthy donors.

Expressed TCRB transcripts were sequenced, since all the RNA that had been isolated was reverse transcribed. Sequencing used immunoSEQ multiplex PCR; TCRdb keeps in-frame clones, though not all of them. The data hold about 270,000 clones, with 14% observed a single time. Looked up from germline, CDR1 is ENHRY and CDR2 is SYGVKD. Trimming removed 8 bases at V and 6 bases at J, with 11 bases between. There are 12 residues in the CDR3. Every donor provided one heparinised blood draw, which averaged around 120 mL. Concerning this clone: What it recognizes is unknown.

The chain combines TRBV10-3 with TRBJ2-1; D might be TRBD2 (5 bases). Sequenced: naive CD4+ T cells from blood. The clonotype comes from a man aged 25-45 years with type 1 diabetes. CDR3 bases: TGTGCCATCTGGACTGAAAGCAATGAGCAGTTCTTC. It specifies CAIWTESNEQFF.